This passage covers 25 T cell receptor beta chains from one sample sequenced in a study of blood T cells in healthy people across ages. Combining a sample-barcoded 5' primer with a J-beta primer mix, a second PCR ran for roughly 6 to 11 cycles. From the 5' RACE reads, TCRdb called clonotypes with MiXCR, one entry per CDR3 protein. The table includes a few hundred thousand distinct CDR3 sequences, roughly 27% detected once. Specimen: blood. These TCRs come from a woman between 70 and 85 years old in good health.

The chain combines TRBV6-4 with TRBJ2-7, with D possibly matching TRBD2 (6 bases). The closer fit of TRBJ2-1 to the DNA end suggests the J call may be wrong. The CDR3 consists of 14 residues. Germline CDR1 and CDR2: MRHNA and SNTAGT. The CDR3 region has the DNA TGTGCCAGCAGTGCCTCCTCGGGAGTGGGTGAGCAGTTCTTC. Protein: CASSASSGVGEQFF.

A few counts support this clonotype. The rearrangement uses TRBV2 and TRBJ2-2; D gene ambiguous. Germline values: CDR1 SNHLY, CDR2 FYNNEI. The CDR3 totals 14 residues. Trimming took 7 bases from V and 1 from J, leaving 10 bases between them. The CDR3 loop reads CASKRTENTGELFF. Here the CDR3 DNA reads TGTGCCAGCAAACGTACAGAGAACACCGGGGAGCTGTTTTTT.

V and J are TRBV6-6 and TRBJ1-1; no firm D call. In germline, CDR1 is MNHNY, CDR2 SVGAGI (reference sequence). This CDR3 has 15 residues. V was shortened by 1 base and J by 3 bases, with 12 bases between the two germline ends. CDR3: CASSYLSWGDTEAFF. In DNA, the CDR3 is TGTGCCAGCAGTTACTTGTCTTGGGGTGACACTGAAGCTTTCTTT.

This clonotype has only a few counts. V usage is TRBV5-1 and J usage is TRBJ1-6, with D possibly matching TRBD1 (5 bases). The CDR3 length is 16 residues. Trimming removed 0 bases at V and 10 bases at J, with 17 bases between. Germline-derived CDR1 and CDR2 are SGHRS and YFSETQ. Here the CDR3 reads CASSLGVVRGSSPLHF. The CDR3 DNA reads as TGCGCCAGCAGCTTGGGAGTGGTTCGGGGGAGCTCACCCCTCCACTTT. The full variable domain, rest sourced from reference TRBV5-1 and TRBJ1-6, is KAGVTQTPRYLIKTRGQQVTLSCSPISGHRSVSWYQQTPGQGLQFLFEYFSETQRNKGNFPGRFSGRQFSNSRSEMNVSTLELGDSALYLCASSLGVVRGSSPLHFGNGTRLTVT.

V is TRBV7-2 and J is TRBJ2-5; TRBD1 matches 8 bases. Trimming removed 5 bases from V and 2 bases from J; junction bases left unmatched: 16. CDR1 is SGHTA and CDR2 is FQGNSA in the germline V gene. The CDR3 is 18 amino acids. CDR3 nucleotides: TGTGCCAGCAGCCTCTCCCGTTTGACAGGGGCGTCACAAGAGACCCAGTACTTC. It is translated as CASSLSRLTGASQETQYF.

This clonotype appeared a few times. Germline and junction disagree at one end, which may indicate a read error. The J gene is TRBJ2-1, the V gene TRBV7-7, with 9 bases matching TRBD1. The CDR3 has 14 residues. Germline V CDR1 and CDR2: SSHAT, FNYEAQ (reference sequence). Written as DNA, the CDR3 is TGTGCTAGCATCTTAGGACAGGGGTTCGGTGAGCAGTTCTTC. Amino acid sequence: CASILGQGFGEQFF.

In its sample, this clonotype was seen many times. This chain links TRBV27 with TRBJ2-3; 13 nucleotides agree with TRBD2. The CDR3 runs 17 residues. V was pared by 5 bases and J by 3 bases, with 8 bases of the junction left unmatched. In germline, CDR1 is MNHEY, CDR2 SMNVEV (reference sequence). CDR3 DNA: TGTGCCAGCAGTGCAAAGACTAGCGGGAGGAGGACAGATACGCAGTATTTT. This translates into CASSAKTSGRRTDTQYF.

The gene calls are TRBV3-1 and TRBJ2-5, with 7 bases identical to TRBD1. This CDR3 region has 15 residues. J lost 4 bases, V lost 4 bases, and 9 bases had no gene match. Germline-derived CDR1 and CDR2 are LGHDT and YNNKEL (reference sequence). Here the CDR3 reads CASSLERTGAETQYF. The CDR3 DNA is TGTGCCAGCAGCCTCGAGAGGACAGGCGCAGAGACCCAGTACTTC.

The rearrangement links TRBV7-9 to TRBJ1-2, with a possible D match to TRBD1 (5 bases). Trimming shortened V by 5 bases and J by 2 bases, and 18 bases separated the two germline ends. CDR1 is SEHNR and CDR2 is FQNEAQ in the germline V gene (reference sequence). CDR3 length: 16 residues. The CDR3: CASSQRDLGPNYGYTF. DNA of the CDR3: TGTGCCAGCAGCCAACGAGATCTGGGACCCAACTATGGCTACACCTTC.

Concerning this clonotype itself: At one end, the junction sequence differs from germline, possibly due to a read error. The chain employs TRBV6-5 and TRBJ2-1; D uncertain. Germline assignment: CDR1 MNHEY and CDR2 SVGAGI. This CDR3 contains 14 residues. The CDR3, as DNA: TGTGCCAGCAGGAATACCGGGTCCTCCAATGAGCAGTTCTTC. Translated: CASRNTGSSNEQFF.

The CDR3 loop reads CASSARTVEVYGYTF. The CDR3 region has the DNA TGTGCCAGCAGCGCCCGGACAGTTGAAGTTTATGGCTACACCTTC. This chain joins TRBV7-9 and TRBJ1-2, with D maybe TRBD1 (6 bases). The CDR3 is made up of 15 amino acids. The V gene lost 5 bases and the J gene lost 5 bases, with 18 bases spanning the gap. Germline loops: CDR1 SEHNR, CDR2 FQNEAQ (reference sequence).

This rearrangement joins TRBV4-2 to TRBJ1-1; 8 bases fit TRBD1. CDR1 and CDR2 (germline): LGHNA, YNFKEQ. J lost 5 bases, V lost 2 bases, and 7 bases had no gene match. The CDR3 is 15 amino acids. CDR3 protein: CASSQPDRGGTEAFF. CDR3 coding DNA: TGTGCCAGCAGCCAACCCGACAGGGGTGGAACTGAAGCTTTCTTT.

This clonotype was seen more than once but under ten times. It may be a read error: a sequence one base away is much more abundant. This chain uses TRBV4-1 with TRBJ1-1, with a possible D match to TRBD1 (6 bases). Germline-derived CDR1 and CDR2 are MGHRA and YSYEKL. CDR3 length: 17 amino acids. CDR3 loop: CAGSQEGLGQTNTEAFF. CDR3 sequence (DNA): TGCGCCGGCAGCCAAGAGGGGCTAGGACAGACGAACACTGAAGCTTTCTTT.

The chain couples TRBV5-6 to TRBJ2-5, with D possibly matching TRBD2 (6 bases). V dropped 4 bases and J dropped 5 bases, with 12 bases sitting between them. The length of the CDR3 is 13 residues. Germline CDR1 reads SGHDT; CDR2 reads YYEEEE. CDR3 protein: CASSRRDSETQYF. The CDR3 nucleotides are TGTGCCAGCAGCCGGAGGGATTCGGAGACCCAGTACTTC.

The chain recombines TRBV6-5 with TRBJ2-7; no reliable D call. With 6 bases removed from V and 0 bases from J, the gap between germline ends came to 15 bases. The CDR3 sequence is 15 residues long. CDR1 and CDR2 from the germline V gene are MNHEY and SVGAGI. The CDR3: CASSTTARTSYEQYF. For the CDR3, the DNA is TGTGCCAGCAGCACCACCGCGCGGACCTCCTACGAGCAGTACTTC.

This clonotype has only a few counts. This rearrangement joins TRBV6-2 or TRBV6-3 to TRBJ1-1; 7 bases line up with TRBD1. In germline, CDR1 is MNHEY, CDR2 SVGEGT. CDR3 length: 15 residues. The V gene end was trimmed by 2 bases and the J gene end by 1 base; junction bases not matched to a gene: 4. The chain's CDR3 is CASSYGRTGNTEAFF. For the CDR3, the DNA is TGTGCCAGCAGTTACGGAAGGACAGGGAACACTGAAGCTTTCTTT.

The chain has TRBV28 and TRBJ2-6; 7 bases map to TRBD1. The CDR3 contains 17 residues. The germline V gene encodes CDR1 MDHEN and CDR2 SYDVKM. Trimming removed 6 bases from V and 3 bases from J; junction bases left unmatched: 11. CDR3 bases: TGTGCCAGCAGACTTTGGGCAGGGGGTGGTGGGGCCAACGTCCTGACTTTC. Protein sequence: CASRLWAGGGGANVLTF.

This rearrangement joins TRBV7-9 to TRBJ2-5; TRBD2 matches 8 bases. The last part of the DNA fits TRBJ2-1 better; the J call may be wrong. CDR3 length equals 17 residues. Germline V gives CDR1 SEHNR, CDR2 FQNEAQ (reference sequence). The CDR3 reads CASSLDPGTRRISEQFF. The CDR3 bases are TGTGCCAGCAGCTTAGACCCCGGGACTAGGCGGATAAGTGAGCAGTTCTTC.

This CDR3 reads CASSFNPGPYEQYF. Here the CDR3 DNA reads TGCGCCAGCAGCTTCAACCCAGGGCCCTACGAGCAGTACTTC. The rearrangement joins TRBV5-1 to TRBJ2-7; TRBD1 might be the D (5 bases). Trimming left V 2 bases short and J 2 bases short, with 11 bases between. The germline V gene encodes CDR1 SGHRS and CDR2 YFSETQ. The CDR3 is 14 residues long.

The chain's CDR3 is CASSLGLGDEQFF. The CDR3, as DNA: TGTGCCAGCAGCTTAGGGTTGGGGGATGAGCAGTTCTTC. The chain has TRBV7-3 and TRBJ2-1, with D perhaps matching TRBD1 or TRBD2 (5 bases each). The germline V gene encodes CDR1 SGHTA and CDR2 FQGTGA. The length of the CDR3 is 13 residues. Deletions cut 2 bases from V and 8 bases from J, with 10 bases between.

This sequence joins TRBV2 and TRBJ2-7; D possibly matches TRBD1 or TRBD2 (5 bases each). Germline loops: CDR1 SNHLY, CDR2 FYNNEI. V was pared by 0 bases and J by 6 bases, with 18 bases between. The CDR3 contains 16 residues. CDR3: CASSEARGVPYGEQYF. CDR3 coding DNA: TGTGCCAGCAGTGAAGCGAGGGGCGTCCCATACGGCGAGCAGTACTTC.

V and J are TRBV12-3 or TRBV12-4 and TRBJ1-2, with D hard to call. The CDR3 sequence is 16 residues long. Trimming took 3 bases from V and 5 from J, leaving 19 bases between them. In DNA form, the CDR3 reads TGTGCCAGCAGTTTTGGAGGCTCTACTTTGTGGTATGGCTACACCTTC. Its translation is CASSFGGSTLWYGYTF.

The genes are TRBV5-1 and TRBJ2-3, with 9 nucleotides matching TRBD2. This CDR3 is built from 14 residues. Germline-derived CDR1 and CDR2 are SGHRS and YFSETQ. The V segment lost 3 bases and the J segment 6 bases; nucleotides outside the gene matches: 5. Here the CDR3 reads CASSSGTSIDTQYF. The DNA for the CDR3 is TGCGCCAGCAGCTCCGGGACTAGCATTGATACGCAGTATTTT. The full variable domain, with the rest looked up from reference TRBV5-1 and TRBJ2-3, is KAGVTQTPRYLIKTRGQQVTLSCSPISGHRSVSWYQQTPGQGLQFLFEYFSETQRNKGNFPGRFSGRQFSNSRSEMNVSTLELGDSALYLCASSSGTSIDTQYFGPGTRLTVL.

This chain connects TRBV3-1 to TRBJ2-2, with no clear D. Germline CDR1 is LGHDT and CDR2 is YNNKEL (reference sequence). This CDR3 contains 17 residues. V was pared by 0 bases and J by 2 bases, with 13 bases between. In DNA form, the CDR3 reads TGTGCCAGCAGCCAAGACCGGGCAGGATTAAACACCGGGGAGCTGTTTTTT. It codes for CASSQDRAGLNTGELFF.

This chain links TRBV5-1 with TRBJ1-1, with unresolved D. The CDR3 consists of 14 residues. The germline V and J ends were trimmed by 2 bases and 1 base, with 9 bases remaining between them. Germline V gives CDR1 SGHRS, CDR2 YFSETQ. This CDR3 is CASSLAPANTEAFF. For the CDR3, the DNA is TGCGCCAGCAGCTTAGCACCGGCGAACACTGAAGCTTTCTTT.